One and the same sample provided the 27 T cell receptor beta chains below, sequenced in a study of Ad26.COV2.S vaccination and SARS-CoV-2 variants. Only in-frame clones appear in the TCRdb table, and some are missing; sequencing was by immunoSEQ multiplex PCR. The sample contains over 110,000 clones, roughly 90% of which appear only once. The sequencing here drew on peripheral blood, taken after recovery from COVID-19. The receptors were gathered from a human donor who had recovered from COVID-19.

This chain connects TRBV7-6 to TRBJ1-6, with D possibly matching TRBD1 (5 bases). The ends were cut back, 1 base at V and 9 bases at J, with 10 bases in the middle. The CDR3 totals 14 residues. Per germline, CDR1 SGHVS and CDR2 FNYEAQ. The CDR3 DNA reads TGTGCCAGCAGCTTAGGGGAGGGGTTTTCACCCCTCCACTTT. Amino acids: CASSLGEGFSPLHF.

DNA of the CDR3: TGCAGCGTTGAAGGGAGGGAGGGAGAAAATGAAAAACTGTTTTTT. Translation gives CSVEGREGENEKLFF. The chain joins TRBV29-1 to TRBJ1-4, with unresolved D. The CDR3 totals 15 residues. In germline, CDR1 is SQVTM, CDR2 ANQGSEA. V lost 1 base and J 5 bases, leaving 14 bases between the germline ends.

The rearrangement joins TRBV7-9 to TRBJ2-4; TRBD2 is a possible D gene (5 bases). V was trimmed by 11 bases and J by 12 bases, leaving 20 bases between them. Per germline, CDR1 SEHNR and CDR2 FQNEAQ (reference sequence). The CDR3 is made up of 12 amino acids. The CDR3 coding sequence is TGTGCCGTCAGCGGCCTTGGTCTCGATCAGTACTTC. Its translation: CAVSGLGLDQYF.

This chain joins TRBV6-1 and TRBJ1-2; D is uncertain. The ends were cut back, 1 base at V and 0 bases at J, with 6 bases in the middle. CDR3 length: 14 residues. The germline gives CDR1 MNHNS, CDR2 SASEGT. CDR3: CASSEGGANYGYTF. CDR3 coding DNA: TGTGCCAGCAGTGAAGGTGGGGCTAACTATGGCTACACCTTC.

This clone was recorded only once. The chain couples TRBV28 to TRBJ2-5; perhaps TRBD2 as D (5 bases). The CDR3 runs 14 residues. Germline V gene data show CDR1 as MDHEN and CDR2 as SYDVKM. V was clipped by 5 bases and J by 0 bases, with 10 bases between them. CDR3 in DNA: TGTGCCAGCAGTCGGTCGGGGTACCAAGAGACCCAGTACTTC. This translates into CASSRSGYQETQYF.

The V and J genes are TRBV28 and TRBJ1-2; 7 bases line up with TRBD1. J lost 4 bases, V lost 1 base, and 6 bases had no gene match. Per germline, CDR1 MDHEN and CDR2 SYDVKM. CDR3 size: 15 residues. DNA for the CDR3: TGTGCCAGCAGTTTATTCCCTGGACAGGCCTATGGCTACACCTTC. This encodes CASSLFPGQAYGYTF.

CDR3 sequence reads: CAWSLAGVSDTQYF. Written as DNA, the CDR3 is TGTGCCTGGTCTCTAGCGGGGGTCTCAGATACGCAGTATTTT. This sequence joins TRBV30 and TRBJ2-3; 10 bases line up with TRBD2. Germline assignment: CDR1 GTSNPN and CDR2 SVGIG (reference sequence). With 5 bases clipped from V and 4 bases from J, the junction kept 6 bases outside the gene matches. The CDR3 is 14 residues long.

This clone was detected once. This chain joins TRBV4-3 and TRBJ2-2, with D possibly matching TRBD1 (6 bases). Germline V gene data show CDR1 as LGHNA and CDR2 as YSLEER. The CDR3 is 15 amino acids. Trimming stripped 0 bases from V and 4 bases from J, with 9 bases between. CDR3 sequence reads: CASSQDRRGTGELFF. The CDR3, as DNA: TGCGCCAGCAGCCAAGATCGCAGGGGCACCGGGGAGCTGTTTTTT.

The CDR3 spells CASGLMGTYEQYF. CDR3 nucleotides: TGTGCTAGTGGTTTGATGGGGACCTACGAGCAGTACTTC. The chain joins TRBV12-5 to TRBJ2-7; D gene ambiguous. V lost 2 bases, J lost 2 bases, and 7 bases lay in between. Germline V gene data show CDR1 as LGHNT and CDR2 as FRNRAP. The CDR3 has 13 residues.

The CDR3 here is CASSDGGHTEAFF. The CDR3 nucleotides read TGTGCCAGCAGTGACGGGGGCCACACTGAAGCTTTCTTT. The chain joins TRBV2 to TRBJ1-1, with D possibly being TRBD1 (6 bases). This CDR3 contains 13 residues. V was clipped by 3 bases and J by 3 bases, with 8 bases between them. Germline V gene sequence: CDR1 SNHLY, CDR2 FYNNEI. Full variable domain (outside the CDR3, taken from reference TRBV2 and TRBJ1-1): EPEVTQTPSHQVTQMGQEVILRCVPISNHLYFYWYRQILGQKVEFLVSFYNNEISEKSEIFDDQFSVERPDGSNFTLKIRSTKLEDSAMYFCASSDGGHTEAFFGQGTRLTVV.

The chain joins TRBV18 to TRBJ2-2; D not resolved. Deletions cut 4 bases from V and 2 bases from J, with 11 bases between. CDR1 and CDR2 (germline): KGHSH, LQKENI. The CDR3 is 15 residues long. In nucleotides, the CDR3 is TGTGCCAGCTCACTTACCGTTCACAACACCGGGGAGCTGTTTTTT. This translates into CASSLTVHNTGELFF.

J is TRBJ1-3 and V is TRBV28; D remains unclear. V shed 6 bases and J shed 0 bases, with 15 bases lying between them. Germline CDR1 MDHEN, CDR2 SYDVKM. This CDR3 contains 16 residues. The CDR3 loop reads CASSPFIASSGNTIYF. As DNA, the CDR3 is TGTGCCAGCAGCCCTTTCATAGCCTCCTCTGGAAACACCATATATTTT.

The chain is built from TRBV13 and TRBJ1-2, with 10 positions matching TRBD1. With 0 bases clipped from V and 7 bases from J, the junction kept 20 bases outside the gene matches. The CDR3 consists of 20 residues. The germline gives CDR1 PRHDT, CDR2 FYEKMQ (reference sequence). CDR3 coding DNA: TGTGCCAGCAGCTTAGGCGTTCCCTACGTTCCGGGACAGGGGAGAAGTGGCTACACCTTC. Encoded protein: CASSLGVPYVPGQGRSGYTF.

V is TRBV6-6 and J is TRBJ2-2, with a tentative D call TRBD1 (5 bases). The V end lost 0 bases, the J end lost 3 bases, and 5 bases lay between the germline ends. Germline CDR1 and CDR2: MNHNY and SVGAGI (reference sequence). This CDR3 has 14 amino acids. CDR3 protein: CASSYSGDTGELFF. CDR3 coding DNA: TGTGCCAGCAGTTACTCAGGGGACACCGGGGAGCTGTTTTTT.

The chain carries TRBV3-1 (or the pseudogene TRBV3-2) and TRBJ1-6; no clear D. CDR1 LGHDT and CDR2 YNNKEL come from the germline V gene (reference sequence). There are 13 residues in the CDR3. V lost 2 bases and J 10 bases, leaving 9 bases between the germline ends. CDR3 DNA sequence: TGTGCCAGCAGCCAACGTCTCTACTCACCCCTCCACTTT. Amino acids: CASSQRLYSPLHF.

The V gene is TRBV7-8, the J gene TRBJ2-5; TRBD1 or TRBD2 may be the D gene (5 bases each). The CDR3 consists of 15 residues. CDR1 SGHVS and CDR2 FQNEAQ come from the germline V gene. Trimming took 3 bases from V and 4 from J, leaving 15 bases between them. CDR3: CASSFIGTGGETQYF. The CDR3 region has the DNA TGTGCCAGCAGCTTTATAGGGACGGGTGGAGAGACCCAGTACTTC.

The chain has TRBV15 and TRBJ2-7; D is perhaps TRBD2 (6 bases). Germline V gene lookup returns CDR1 LNHNV and CDR2 YYDKDF (reference sequence). The CDR3 covers 17 residues. The V and J ends lost 3 bases and 0 bases respectively, with 18 bases between them. Here the CDR3 reads CATSRAGTQISSYEQYF. The DNA of the CDR3 is TGTGCCACCAGCAGGGCCGGGACTCAAATTAGCTCCTACGAGCAGTACTTC. Complete variable domain (other parts from reference TRBV15 and TRBJ2-7): DAMVIQNPRYQVTQFGKPVTLSCSQTLNHNVMYWYQQKSSQAPKLLFHYYDKDFNNEADTPDNFQSRRPNTSFCFLDIRSPGLGDTAMYLCATSRAGTQISSYEQYFGPGTRLTVT.

The genes are TRBV18 and TRBJ1-1, with 11 bases aligning to TRBD1. CDR1 is KGHSH and CDR2 is LQKENI in the germline V gene. The CDR3 loop spans 15 amino acids. Trimming cost V 5 bases and J 5 bases; bases outside gene matches: 7. The CDR3 coding sequence is TGTGCCAGCTCAGGGACAGGGGGTTTAAAAACTGAAGCTTTCTTT. This codes for CASSGTGGLKTEAFF.

The chain carries TRBV5-1 and TRBJ2-5, with a possible D match to TRBD1 (6 bases). This CDR3 has 15 residues. Trimming pared 2 bases from V and 4 bases from J, leaving 15 bases between. Germline V gene lookup returns CDR1 SGHRS and CDR2 YFSETQ. The CDR3 reads CASSFWGQTGETQYF. The DNA of the CDR3 is TGCGCCAGCAGCTTCTGGGGGCAAACAGGAGAGACCCAGTACTTC.

V usage is TRBV28 and J usage is TRBJ2-7; D may be TRBD2 (6 bases). CDR1 is MDHEN and CDR2 is SYDVKM in the germline V gene. Trimming took 10 bases from V and 4 from J, leaving 11 bases between them. The CDR3 totals 11 residues. CDR3 sequence: CATTGDYEQYF. CDR3 coding DNA: TGTGCCACCACGGGGGATTACGAGCAGTACTTC.

The genes are TRBV6-6 and TRBJ2-3; 7 nucleotides agree with TRBD1. The CDR3 consists of 14 residues. Germline V gene sequence: CDR1 MNHNY, CDR2 SVGAGI (reference sequence). V lost 10 bases, J lost 4 bases, and 11 bases stayed unmatched. The CDR3 here is CATAEPGQADTQYF. CDR3 DNA sequence: TGTGCCACCGCGGAACCTGGACAGGCAGATACGCAGTATTTT.

The V gene is TRBV4-3, the J gene TRBJ2-1; D is possibly TRBD2 (6 bases). Germline V CDR1 and CDR2: LGHNA, YSLEER. The length of the CDR3 is 16 residues. Trimming took 0 bases from V and 0 from J, leaving 9 bases between them. The CDR3 DNA reads as TGCGCCAGCAGCCAAGAGCGGGGAAGCTCCTACAATGAGCAGTTCTTC. This gives the protein CASSQERGSSYNEQFF.

J is TRBJ2-1 and V is TRBV7-8, with D perhaps TRBD1 or TRBD2 (6 bases each). Trimming shortened V by 1 base and J by 6 bases, and 16 bases separated the two germline ends. Germline loops: CDR1 SGHVS, CDR2 FQNEAQ. This CDR3 region has 16 residues. CDR3 bases: TGTGCCAGCAGCTTAGTCGTACGGGGGCCCCCCAATGAGCAGTTCTTC. Translating it yields CASSLVVRGPPNEQFF.

The chain joins TRBV5-1 to TRBJ2-2, with 10 bases lining up with TRBD1. Germline lookup yields CDR1 SGHRS and CDR2 YFSETQ. The trim removed 2 bases at V and 0 bases at J, leaving 10 bases unmatched. This CDR3 comprises 19 residues. The CDR3 coding sequence is TGCGCCAGCAGCTTTCTCGGGGCGGGGACAGGGGCGAACACCGGGGAGCTGTTTTTT. It encodes CASSFLGAGTGANTGELFF.

The chain employs TRBV3-1 (or the pseudogene TRBV3-2) and TRBJ2-5; no firm D call. The CDR3 spans 13 residues. The germline V gene has CDR1 LGHDT and CDR2 YNNKEL (reference sequence). The ends were cut back, 0 bases at V and 3 bases at J, with 5 bases in the middle. In DNA form, the CDR3 reads TGTGCCAGCAGCCAAGAGTGGGAAGAGACCCAGTACTTC. This translates into CASSQEWEETQYF.

V usage is TRBV29-1 and J usage is TRBJ2-7; D may match TRBD1 or TRBD2 (5 bases each). This CDR3 contains 12 residues. Trimming removed 0 bases from V and 6 bases from J, with 9 bases in between. The V gene's germline CDR1 is SQVTM and CDR2 ANQGSEA. In nucleotides, the CDR3 is TGCAGCGTTGAAGATTTCGGGGCCGAGCAGTACTTC. It is translated as CSVEDFGAEQYF.

The V call is TRBV27, the J call TRBJ2-6; D remains ambiguous. V was cut by 3 bases and J by 4 bases, with 7 bases left in between. This CDR3 comprises 14 residues. Per germline, CDR1 MNHEY and CDR2 SMNVEV (reference sequence). CDR3 coding DNA: TGTGCCAGCAGTTTTTCCCTCGGGGCCAACGTCCTGACTTTC. Translating gives CASSFSLGANVLTF.